Only a few counts were recorded for the clone carrying this TCR beta chain. The antigen is undetermined. There are 13 residues in the CDR3. CDR1 is SNHLY, CDR2 FYNNEI, per germline. Trimming shortened V by 3 bases and J by 4 bases, and 10 bases separated the two germline ends. This specimen comes from a study of cytomegalovirus exposure and HLA in healthy donors. Study-wide results and limits: TCR beta sequences reportedly predicted the HLA-A and HLA-B alleles of most subjects accurately. A reported reduction in N-insertions relative to the 666-donor mean was seen in an Asian-associated ancestry cluster in a later analysis.

Primers for the PCR totalled 60 Vbeta and 13 Jbeta. Authors' analysis steps: Per a later analysis, the number of unique TCR beta chains was around 79 million, of which around 9.9 million were shared. Repertoires were generated with immunoSEQ multiplex PCR, while TCRdb's copy carries only in-frame clones and drops some. Clone size and the V and J calls come from that table; the DNA yielded D and trimming. The table shows about 150,000 clones, with less than 85% occurring only once. The TCR originated in a woman aged 45-65 years in good health and CMV-seropositive. Sequenced sample: PBMCs. The chain uses TRBV2 and TRBJ2-7, with D possibly TRBD2 on 6 matching bases. CDR3: CASSDGGLYEQYF. The DNA of the CDR3 is TGTGCCAGCAGTGATGGGGGACTTTACGAGCAGTACTTC.